This is a list of T cell receptor beta chains from one sample in a study of T cells after posttransplantation cyclophosphamide. Profiling relied on immunoSEQ multiplex PCR, and the TCRdb table lists in-frame clones only, not all of them. The repertoire holds 20,000 or so clones, with 70% to 80% as singletons. The sequencing here drew on PBMCs, taken after an allogeneic stem cell transplant with post-transplant cyclophosphamide. These receptors were collected from a male patient in his thirties who received an allogeneic stem cell transplant from a related donor, was CMV-positive, and had acute GVHD only. A share of the T cells may be of graft donor origin. Both conserved end residues are part of each CDR3. The D gene is left open where the match is weak. The size of a clone is reported for some rows only, either as once, few or many, or as a class for expanded clones.

j_call,d_call,v_call,clone_size,cdr3_nt,cdr3_aa
TRBJ2-7,-,TRBV7-9,-,TGTGCCAGCAGCCAAAAGGCGGACTCAACTTACGAGCAGTACTTC,CASSQKADSTYEQYF
TRBJ2-1,TRBD2,TRBV5-6,few,TGTGCCAGCAGCTTGTCCCACCTAGCGGGGGCCAACAATGAGCAGTTCTTC,CASSLSHLAGANNEQFF
TRBJ2-5,-,TRBV5-1,-,TGCGCCAGCAGCTTGCCCAGCCAAGAGACCCAGTACTTC,CASSLPSQETQYF
TRBJ2-7,-,TRBV10-1,-,TGCGCCACCGTTGGTCTCGGTGGCTCCTACGAGCAGTACTTC,CATVGLGGSYEQYF
TRBJ1-5,-,TRBV6-5,once,TGTGCCAGCAGCCCCCGGGGAGGCAATCAGCCCCAGCATTTT,CASSPRGGNQPQHF
TRBJ2-4,TRBD2,TRBV7-8,-,TGTGCCAGCAGCTTAGCGGGACTAGCGGGGGGGCGGAGCATTCAGTACTTC,CASSLAGLAGGRSIQYF
TRBJ2-7,TRBD1,TRBV7-2,-,TGTGCCAGCAGCCCTAGGACAGGGGGCTACGAGCAGTACTTC,CASSPRTGGYEQYF
TRBJ2-4,-,TRBV6-1,-,TGTGCCAGCACGGCCAAAAACATTCAGTACTTC,CASTAKNIQYF
TRBJ2-1,-,TRBV5-1,-,TGCGCCAGCAGCTCGTACGGGGGTACCTACAATGAGCAGTTCTTC,CASSSYGGTYNEQFF
TRBJ2-1,TRBD1,TRBV19,-,TGTGCCAGTAGGACCGGGACAGGACCCAACAATGAGCAGTTCTTC,CASRTGTGPNNEQFF
TRBJ2-5,TRBD1,TRBV5-1,-,TGCGCCAGCAGCTTGGAGACAGGGGTACAAGAGACCCAGTACTTC,CASSLETGVQETQYF
TRBJ1-4,TRBD1,TRBV6-6,few,TGTGCCAGCAGCCGCGACAGGGGTAATGAAAAACTGTTTTTT,CASSRDRGNEKLFF
TRBJ1-1,TRBD1,TRBV27,-,TGTGCCAGCAGTATCGACAGGGCCACTGAAGCTTTCTTT,CASSIDRATEAFF
TRBJ1-3,-,TRBV18,-,TGTGCCAGCTCACCTAAATCGACAGCACAATACACTGGAAACACCATATATTTT,CASSPKSTAQYTGNTIYF
TRBJ1-4,TRBD1,TRBV6-1,-,TGTGCCAGCAGTGAAGCGGGGACAGGCGGTGAAAAACTGTTTTTT,CASSEAGTGGEKLFF
TRBJ2-3,-,TRBV5-1,few,TGCGCCAGCAGCTTGGGAGCCTCCGATACGCAGTATTTT,CASSLGASDTQYF
TRBJ1-4,TRBD1,TRBV18,once,TGTGCCAGCTCACCCATTACAGGGGGCGTAGGTGAAAAACTGTTTTTT,CASSPITGGVGEKLFF
TRBJ1-5,-,TRBV19,-,TGTGCCAGGGACGCGGGGGACAGCAATCAGCCCCAGCATTTT,CARDAGDSNQPQHF
TRBJ2-6,TRBD2,TRBV27,-,TGTGCCAGCAGTTCCGGTGGGGGGAGGGTTTACTCTGGGGCCAACGTCCTGACTTTC,CASSSGGGRVYSGANVLTF
TRBJ1-5,-,TRBV7-9,once,TGTGCCAGCAGCTTAGGGGCAGGGGCCTCTCAGCCCCAGCATTTT,CASSLGAGASQPQHF
TRBJ1-5,-,TRBV6-5,few,TGTGCCAGCAGCCCGCCGGGGGGGTTCAATCAGCCCCAGCATTTT,CASSPPGGFNQPQHF
TRBJ1-3,-,TRBV18,-,TGTGCCAGCTCACCTCCACAGGGTTTGTCTGGAAACACCATATATTTT,CASSPPQGLSGNTIYF
TRBJ1-4,TRBD1,TRBV29-1,-,TGCAGCGTTGGACAGGGGTTGGGGGCTAATGAAAAACTGTTTTTT,CSVGQGLGANEKLFF
TRBJ2-2,TRBD1,TRBV5-6,-,TGTGCCAGCTCGATCCACGGGACAGGGGGCCGAGGGGAGCTGTTTTTT,CASSIHGTGGRGELFF
TRBJ2-5,-,TRBV9,few,TGTGCCAGCAGCGTGGGGGGGGGCGACGAGACCCAGTACTTC,CASSVGGGDETQYF
TRBJ1-2,TRBD1,TRBV28,few,TGTGCCAGCAGTTTTACAGGGGGCTATGGCTACACCTTC,CASSFTGGYGYTF
TRBJ2-5,TRBD2,TRBV2,-,TGTGCCAGCAGGGCCAGCGGGGGGCGAGAGACCCAGTACTTC,CASRASGGRETQYF
TRBJ1-2,-,TRBV29-1,-,TGCAGCGTTGAGCTGGGAGGGGCCGTAGGCTACACCTTC,CSVELGGAVGYTF
TRBJ1-6,TRBD1,TRBV11-2,-,TGTGCCAGCAGCTTAACAGGGGCCAATTCACCCCTCCACTTT,CASSLTGANSPLHF
TRBJ2-7,TRBD2,TRBV13,-,TGTGCCAGCAGCACCCGGACTAGCGGGGGGCCTACGGGGCTCGCCTACGAGCAGTACTTC,CASSTRTSGGPTGLAYEQYF
TRBJ2-1,-,TRBV7-3,-,TGTGCCAGCAGCCAGGGGTTCAATGAGCAGTTCTTC,CASSQGFNEQFF
TRBJ2-3,TRBD1,TRBV19,-,TGTGCCAGTACGGGACAGGGAGCAGATACGCAGTATTTT,CASTGQGADTQYF
TRBJ2-2,-,TRBV7-2,many,TGTGCCAGCAAGTACACGACGAACACCGGGGAGCTGTTTTTT,CASKYTTNTGELFF
TRBJ2-5,TRBD2,TRBV9,-,TGTGCCAGCAGCCCCAGTCCGGGACTAGCGATCTGGGCGGAGACCCAGTACTTC,CASSPSPGLAIWAETQYF
TRBJ1-5,-,TRBV5-5,-,TGTGCCAGCAGCTTGGGCAGGGGCAACCAGCCCCAGCATTTT,CASSLGRGNQPQHF
TRBJ2-5,TRBD1,TRBV7-2,-,TGTGCCAGCAGCTTAGAGTCAGGGGGAGAGACCCAGTACTTC,CASSLESGGETQYF
TRBJ2-1,TRBD2,TRBV19,many,TGTGCCAGTAGTCCCCAAGATAGCGGGAGAATCAATGAGCAGTTCTTC,CASSPQDSGRINEQFF
TRBJ2-2,TRBD1,TRBV4-1,few,TGCGCCAGCAGCCAATGGACAGGGGCGAACACCGGGGAGCTGTTTTTT,CASSQWTGANTGELFF
TRBJ1-6,TRBD1,TRBV14,-,TGTGCCAGCAGACCCGGGACAGGGGATAGGTCACCCCTCCACTTT,CASRPGTGDRSPLHF
TRBJ2-7,-,TRBV7-8,-,TGTGCCAGCAGCTCCCGACCGGGACTCCTTTACGAGCAGTACTTC,CASSSRPGLLYEQYF
TRBJ1-2,TRBD1,TRBV30,-,TGTGCCTGGAGTCCGACAGGGGGCGTTTCTTTGGGCTACACCTTC,CAWSPTGGVSLGYTF
TRBJ1-1,-,TRBV7-2,-,TGTGCCAGCAGCTTAGGCCCGACAGTCACCGCTGAAGCTTTCTTT,CASSLGPTVTAEAFF
TRBJ2-5,-,TRBV27,-,TGTGCCAGCAGTGTAGCGGAGACCCAGTACTTC,CASSVAETQYF
TRBJ1-6,TRBD1,TRBV19,once,TGTGCCAGTAGTGTGAACAGGGGCATCGGGAATTCACCCCTCCACTTT,CASSVNRGIGNSPLHF
TRBJ2-1,TRBD2,TRBV6-5,-,TGTGCCAGCAGATCGAGCGGGGGGCCCTACAATGAGCAGTTCTTC,CASRSSGGPYNEQFF
TRBJ1-2,-,TRBV6-1,few,TGTGCCAGCAGTGAAATGCGGGGTTACACCTTC,CASSEMRGYTF
TRBJ1-6,TRBD1,TRBV5-1,-,TGCGCCAGCAGCTTAGGGGACAGGGGTCTCTCACCCCTCCACTTT,CASSLGDRGLSPLHF
TRBJ1-2,-,TRBV25-1,-,TGTGCCAGCAGTGAATGGCCCAGCACATCAGCGAACTATGGCTACACCTTC,CASSEWPSTSANYGYTF
TRBJ1-1,TRBD1,TRBV30,-,TGTGCCTGGAGTGACAGGGGGGACACTGAAGCTTTCTTT,CAWSDRGDTEAFF
TRBJ1-6,TRBD1,TRBV19,-,TGTGCCAGTAGTATAGGGGGACAGCTGAATTCACCCCTCCACTTT,CASSIGGQLNSPLHF
TRBJ1-1,TRBD1,TRBV25-1,once,TGTGCCAGCAGTGTTGCCGGACAGGGCCCTGAAGCTTTCTTT,CASSVAGQGPEAFF
TRBJ1-2,-,TRBV7-6,few,TGTGCCAGCAGCTTGATAAACTGGGGGCGCAAGTCTGAAGGCTACACCTTC,CASSLINWGRKSEGYTF